The 28 T cell receptor beta chains below were found in one sample sequenced in a study of response to subunit inactivated influenza vaccine. MiXCR, run by TCRdb on the RT-PCR reads, gives a single entry per CDR3 protein. The table has roughly 570,000 distinct CDR3 sequences, 13% seen once. The sequenced sample was PBMCs from blood, obtained roughly 46 days after vaccination. The receptors come from a man aged 50 or older who received an inactivated influenza vaccine.

Comment on this clonotype: Relative to the germline gene, one junction end is altered; a read error may explain this. V is TRBV7-2 and J is TRBJ2-1, with 16 bases matching TRBD2. Looked up from germline, CDR1 is SGHTA and CDR2 is FQGNSA. The length of the CDR3 is 14 residues. CDR3 region: CASSLEGLAGGRFF. The CDR3, as DNA: TGCGCCAGCAGCTTAGAGGGACTAGCGGGGGGGCGGTTCTTC.

This clonotype was observed at least ten times. The J gene is TRBJ2-1, the V gene TRBV6-1; TRBD2 aligns across 13 bases. Germline loops: CDR1 MNHNS, CDR2 SASEGT. There are 14 residues in the CDR3. V lost 7 bases and J lost 7; bases outside the gene matches: 4. This CDR3 is CASKEGLAGNEQFF. CDR3 sequence (DNA): TGTGCCAGCAAGGAGGGACTAGCGGGAAATGAGCAGTTCTTC.

The chain couples TRBV14 to TRBJ2-1; D may be TRBD2 (5 bases). The CDR3 sequence is 15 residues long. Germline V lookup: CDR1 SGHDN, CDR2 FVKESK. Trimming took 4 bases from V and 8 from J, leaving 18 bases between them. The CDR3 spells CASSPGVERGHEQFF. The CDR3, as DNA: TGTGCCAGCAGCCCCGGGGTAGAGCGTGGCCATGAGCAGTTCTTC.

The genes are TRBV29-1 and TRBJ1-5, with 7 positions matching TRBD1. The trim removed 4 bases at V and 4 bases at J, leaving 4 bases unmatched. In germline, CDR1 is SQVTM, CDR2 ANQGSEA. The CDR3 has 13 amino acids. In DNA, the CDR3 is TGCAGCGTTGGAAGGGACAGAAATCAGCCCCAGCATTTT. As protein: CSVGRDRNQPQHF.

This clonotype was observed a handful of times. The chain is built from TRBV20-1 and TRBJ2-5; either TRBD1 or TRBD2 may fit D (5 bases each). This CDR3 spans 13 amino acids. Between the trimmed V and J ends, which lost 1 base and 4 bases, there was a span of 10 bases. Germline V gene sequence: CDR1 DFQATT, CDR2 SNEGSKA (reference sequence). The CDR3 bases are TGCAGTGCTAGAGCCCCAGGGACAGAGACCCAGTACTTC. Translated, it gives CSARAPGTETQYF.

There are many counts of this clonotype. V is TRBV12-3 or TRBV12-4 and J is TRBJ2-5; TRBD2 matches 14 bases. This CDR3 contains 16 residues. The J segment lost 6 bases and the V segment lost 5 bases, leaving 8 bases of the junction unmatched. CDR3 bases: TGTGCCAGCAGTCCACCGGGACTAGCGGGAGTAAAGACCCAGTACTTC. Its protein product is CASSPPGLAGVKTQYF.

This clonotype has more than one count but fewer than ten. V is TRBV20-1 and J is TRBJ1-1; D might be TRBD1 (5 bases). The CDR3 extends over 14 amino acids. V dropped 4 bases and J dropped 1 base, with 13 bases sitting between them. CDR1 and CDR2 from the germline V gene are DFQATT and SNEGSKA (reference sequence). CDR3 in amino acids: CSATQGGENTEAFF. The CDR3 coding sequence is TGCAGTGCTACCCAGGGTGGGGAGAACACTGAAGCTTTCTTT.

V gene TRBV18 combines with J gene TRBJ2-5, with D perhaps matching TRBD1 (6 bases). V lost 0 bases and J lost 5, with 13 bases in between. The CDR3 has 15 residues. Germline-derived CDR1 and CDR2 are KGHSH and LQKENI. The chain's CDR3 is CASSPPVRGWETQYF. The CDR3 bases are TGTGCCAGCTCACCACCCGTCAGGGGATGGGAGACCCAGTACTTC.

In nucleotides, the CDR3 is TGTGCCAGCAGTACGACAGGTCCCTATGGCTACACCTTC. The encoded protein is CASSTTGPYGYTF. The rearrangement links TRBV6-2 or TRBV6-3 to TRBJ1-2; D is possibly TRBD1 (6 bases). CDR1 and CDR2 (germline): MNHEY, SVGEGT. V dropped 5 bases and J dropped 4 bases, with 11 bases sitting between them. This CDR3 contains 13 residues.

This clonotype was observed many times. The chain joins TRBV18 to TRBJ2-3; D unclear. V lost 5 bases, J lost 1 base, and 4 bases lay in between. Germline CDR1 KGHSH, CDR2 LQKENI. There are 12 residues in the CDR3. For the CDR3, the DNA is TGTGCCAGCTCATCCCGCACAGATACGCAGTATTTT. Translation gives CASSSRTDTQYF.

The genes are TRBV4-3 and TRBJ2-7; the D gene is possibly TRBD2 (6 bases). The germline gives CDR1 LGHNA, CDR2 YSLEER. Trimming pared 1 base from V and 1 base from J, leaving 8 bases between. The CDR3 length is 14 residues. The CDR3 DNA reads TGCGCCAGCAGCCAAGTGGAGGGGTCCTACGAGCAGTACTTC. It encodes CASSQVEGSYEQYF.

This chain connects TRBV7-9 to TRBJ2-5; possibly TRBD1 for D (5 bases). This CDR3 is 12 amino acids long. The germline CDR1 and CDR2 sequences are SEHNR and FQNEAQ (reference sequence). V shed 8 bases and J shed 1 base, with 8 bases lying between them. Here the CDR3 DNA reads TGTGCCAGCGGTGGGGCCCAAGAGACCCAGTACTTC. Translating gives CASGGAQETQYF.

This clonotype was observed a handful of times. This chain links TRBV4-1 with TRBJ2-5; possibly TRBD2 for D (5 bases). This CDR3 has 13 residues. The V gene's germline CDR1 is MGHRA and CDR2 YSYEKL. Trimming removed 1 base at V and 4 bases at J, with 7 bases between. CDR3 amino acids: CASSQASTETQYF. The CDR3 DNA reads as TGCGCCAGCAGCCAAGCTAGCACAGAGACCCAGTACTTC.

This clonotype was seen more than once but under ten times. The genes are TRBV11-2 and TRBJ2-5; 7 bases map to TRBD2. The V and J ends lost 1 base and 2 bases, in that order; junction bases with no gene match: 7. CDR3 length: 16 residues. Germline lookup yields CDR1 SGHAT and CDR2 FQNNGV. CDR3 in amino acids: CASSLGRLARQETQYF. The CDR3 DNA follows: TGTGCCAGCAGCTTAGGCAGACTAGCTAGACAAGAGACCCAGTACTTC.

The V gene is TRBV6-5, the J gene TRBJ2-2; 8 nucleotides match TRBD1. The ends lost 4 bases at V and 5 bases at J; junction bases unmatched: 6. The germline CDR1 and CDR2 sequences are MNHEY and SVGAGI. The CDR3 has 15 residues. CDR3 nucleotide sequence: TGTGCCAGCAGTTCCGGACAGGGTTGGACCGGGGAGCTGTTTTTT. Amino acids: CASSSGQGWTGELFF.

A few counts support this clonotype. The chain has TRBV5-5 and TRBJ2-7; TRBD2 matches at 11 bases. The CDR3 has 16 residues. The germline gives CDR1 SGHKS, CDR2 YYEKEE (reference sequence). The junction had 9 bases not matched to a gene; V was cut back by 1 base and J by 6 bases. CDR3 amino acids: CASSLTLAGGPGEQYF. The CDR3 nucleotides are TGTGCCAGCAGCTTGACGCTAGCGGGGGGCCCGGGCGAGCAGTACTTC.

This clonotype has at least ten counts. The J gene is TRBJ2-7, the V gene TRBV5-1; 10 nucleotides match TRBD1. V lost 5 bases, J lost 6 bases, and 5 bases stayed unmatched. Per germline, CDR1 SGHRS and CDR2 YFSETQ. The CDR3 is 13 residues long. The CDR3 DNA reads TGCGCCAGCAGAACCAGGACAGGGGGCGAGCAGTACTTC. Translating it yields CASRTRTGGEQYF.

This clonotype was seen only a few times. The chain recombines TRBV14 with TRBJ2-1, with D possibly TRBD2 on 6 matching bases. The CDR3 covers 16 residues. Deletions cut 5 bases from V and 0 bases from J, with 14 bases between. Germline V gene data show CDR1 as SGHDN and CDR2 as FVKESK. CDR3 coding DNA: TGTGCCAGCAGCTACCTCGGAGGGAGCTCCTACAATGAGCAGTTCTTC. This codes for CASSYLGGSSYNEQFF.

This clonotype has a handful of counts. This chain joins TRBV7-9 and TRBJ1-6; D unclear. The CDR3 is made up of 15 amino acids. Germline CDR1 SEHNR, CDR2 FQNEAQ (reference sequence). The V and J ends lost 1 base and 5 bases respectively, with 9 bases between them. CDR3 nucleotide sequence: TGTGCCAGCAGCTTAGTAGTTGGGGATAATTCACCCCTCCACTTT. Translating it yields CASSLVVGDNSPLHF.

The V gene is TRBV6-6, the J gene TRBJ2-7, with D uncertain. V lost 7 bases and J 4 bases, leaving 14 bases between the germline ends. The CDR3 runs to 13 residues. Looked up from germline, CDR1 is MNHNY and CDR2 is SVGAGI (reference sequence). Here the CDR3 DNA reads TGTGCCAGCACCTACGCGACTGAATACGAGCAGTACTTC. Translation: CASTYATEYEQYF.

V is TRBV4-3 and J is TRBJ1-3; weak D call: TRBD1 (5 bases). The CDR3 has 14 residues. Between the trimmed V and J ends, which lost 0 bases and 8 bases, there was a span of 11 bases. The germline V gene has CDR1 LGHNA and CDR2 YSLEER. CDR3 residues: CASSQEGLGDTIYF. Written as DNA, the CDR3 is TGCGCCAGCAGCCAAGAGGGGTTAGGGGACACCATATATTTT.

This chain links TRBV18 with TRBJ2-1; TRBD1 might be the D (5 bases). Germline V gene lookup returns CDR1 KGHSH and CDR2 LQKENI. The V end lost 5 bases, the J end lost 4 bases, and 15 bases lay between the germline ends. The CDR3 extends over 15 amino acids. The CDR3 is CASSRSRAGYNEQFF. The DNA of the CDR3 is TGTGCCAGCTCAAGATCCCGGGCAGGGTACAATGAGCAGTTCTTC.

This clonotype came up a few times. The rearrangement links TRBV6-1 to TRBJ1-4, with D perhaps matching TRBD1 (5 bases). This CDR3 is 12 amino acids long. The germline gives CDR1 MNHNS, CDR2 SASEGT. Between the trimmed V and J ends, which lost 6 bases and 8 bases, there was a span of 10 bases. This CDR3 is CASRDPGEKLFF. Written as DNA, the CDR3 is TGTGCCAGCAGGGACCCAGGGGAAAAACTGTTTTTT.

This clonotype was seen many times. The chain links TRBV12-3 or TRBV12-4 to TRBJ2-1; D remains ambiguous. The V end was cut by 4 bases, the J end by 7 bases, with 11 bases between. The CDR3 is 13 residues long. CDR3 protein: CASSYTPGNEQFF. In DNA form, the CDR3 reads TGTGCCAGCAGTTACACCCCTGGGAATGAGCAGTTCTTC.

This clonotype was seen a handful of times. The chain links TRBV12-3 or TRBV12-4 to TRBJ1-1; D not certain. The germline V and J ends were trimmed by 8 bases and 0 bases, with 10 bases remaining between them. This CDR3 spans 13 amino acids. The CDR3 protein is CASSGSMNTEAFF. CDR3 sequence (DNA): TGTGCCAGCTCAGGTAGCATGAACACTGAAGCTTTCTTT.

The sample holds a few counts of this clonotype. A junction boundary mismatches the germline segment, possibly from a read error. The genes are TRBV2 and TRBJ1-1; possibly TRBD1 for D (5 bases). Looked up from germline, CDR1 is SNHLY and CDR2 is FYNNEI. CDR3 size: 13 residues. The CDR3 DNA is TGTGTCAGCAGGGCCGGAGGGTATACTGAAGCTTTCTTT. This encodes CVSRAGGYTEAFF.

This clonotype was seen a few times. The V and J genes are TRBV24-1 and TRBJ1-1; weak D call: TRBD1 (5 bases). V was clipped by 4 bases and J by 0 bases, with 8 bases between them. The CDR3 is 14 amino acids. Per the germline V gene, CDR1 is KGHDR and CDR2 is SFDVKD. The CDR3 region has the DNA TGTGCCACCAGTGAAGGGGCCTTGAACACTGAAGCTTTCTTT. Protein: CATSEGALNTEAFF.

This chain connects TRBV6-2 or TRBV6-3 to TRBJ2-5; a weak D match, TRBD1 (5 bases). The germline V gene has CDR1 MNHEY and CDR2 SVGEGT. The V gene lost 2 bases and the J gene lost 2 bases, with 9 bases spanning the gap. CDR3 size: 14 residues. The CDR3 sequence is CASSYTGEQETQYF. The CDR3 DNA reads as TGTGCCAGCAGTTACACAGGAGAGCAAGAGACCCAGTACTTC.